The 13 T cell receptor beta chains listed next were all sequenced from one sample in a study of blood T cell repertoires in COVID-19. The protocol was immunoSEQ multiplex PCR, while the TCRdb copy is restricted to in-frame clones and leaves out a portion. Counted here are roughly 80,000 clones, 88% occurring once; the ten biggest clones make up approximately 5.1%. The material sequenced was peripheral blood. The receptors stem from a woman aged 80 or older with acute or convalescent COVID-19.

The chain is built from TRBV5-6 and TRBJ2-7; 8 positions agree with TRBD1. Germline CDR1 is SGHDT and CDR2 is YYEEEE. The CDR3 is 14 amino acids. J was trimmed by 4 bases and V by 0 bases; bases with no gene match: 3. The CDR3 DNA reads TGTGCCAGCAGCTTGGTCAACAGGGGGTACGAGCAGTACTTC. This gives the protein CASSLVNRGYEQYF. Full variable domain (remainder filled in from reference TRBV5-6 and TRBJ2-7): DAGVTQSPTHLIKTRGQQVTLRCSPKSGHDTVSWYQQALGQGPQFIFQYYEEEERQRGNFPDRFSGHQFPNYSSELNVNALLLGDSALYLCASSLVNRGYEQYFGPGTRLTVT.

V usage is TRBV4-2 and J usage is TRBJ2-7, with a weak D call TRBD1 (6 bases). This CDR3 contains 13 residues. Deletions cut 4 bases from V and 6 bases from J, with 13 bases between. CDR1 and CDR2 from the germline V gene are LGHNA and YNFKEQ. The CDR3 sequence: CASSLSEQGEQYF. CDR3 in DNA: TGTGCCAGCAGCCTGTCGGAACAGGGCGAGCAGTACTTC.

The rearrangement joins TRBV7-9 to TRBJ1-1; no definite D call. Germline CDR1 SEHNR, CDR2 FQNEAQ (reference sequence). The CDR3 sequence is 15 residues long. V lost 5 bases, J lost 1 base, and 14 bases lay in between. CDR3 sequence reads: CASSRALGANTEAFF. Here the CDR3 DNA reads TGTGCCAGCAGCCGCGCGCTGGGAGCGAACACTGAAGCTTTCTTT. The entire variable domain, with the rest obtained from reference TRBV7-9 and TRBJ1-1, is as follows: DTGVSQNPRHKITKRGQNVTFRCDPISEHNRLYWYRQTLGQGPEFLTYFQNEAQLEKSRLLSDRFSAERPKGSFSTLEIQRTEQGDSAMYLCASSRALGANTEAFFGQGTRLTVV.

The genes are TRBV24-1 and TRBJ2-5, with 11 bases that match TRBD1. The CDR3 is made up of 15 amino acids. V dropped 3 bases and J dropped 3; count of bases not matched to a gene: 2. Germline V gives CDR1 KGHDR, CDR2 SFDVKD. CDR3 residues: CATSDPGQGEETQYF. The CDR3 region has the DNA TGTGCCACCAGTGATCCGGGACAGGGGGAAGAGACCCAGTACTTC.

The V and J genes are TRBV6-2 or TRBV6-3 and TRBJ1-5; TRBD1 aligns across 8 bases. The CDR3 has 16 amino acids. V was clipped by 4 bases and J by 3 bases; unmatched bases: 8. Germline assignment: CDR1 MNHEY and CDR2 SVGEGT. CDR3 bases: TGTGCCAGCAGTTCCGACAGGGGCCGCGACAATCAGCCCCAGCATTTT. It is translated as CASSSDRGRDNQPQHF.

This clone has only one observation. The chain links TRBV11-2 to TRBJ2-3; 8 positions match TRBD1. Germline CDR1 SGHAT, CDR2 FQNNGV. Trimming removed 3 bases from V and 1 base from J; junction bases left unmatched: 3. This CDR3 region has 15 residues. The CDR3 region is CASSFRTGRTDTQYF. DNA of the CDR3: TGTGCCAGCAGCTTTCGGACAGGGCGCACAGATACGCAGTATTTT.

This clone showed up just a few times. The genes are TRBV4-2 and TRBJ1-4; D is unresolved. Trimming took off 0 bases at V and 9 bases at J, with 11 bases between the two ends. The CDR3 runs to 14 residues. Germline V gene sequence: CDR1 LGHNA, CDR2 YNFKEQ. CDR3 coding DNA: TGTGCCAGCAGCCAAGATCCCAGTGTCCAAAAACTGTTTTTT. This translates into CASSQDPSVQKLFF.

The chain combines TRBV5-5 with TRBJ2-7; D is possibly TRBD2 (6 bases). Deletions cut 4 bases from V and 3 bases from J, with 17 bases between. The CDR3 is made up of 15 amino acids. Germline lookup yields CDR1 SGHKS and CDR2 YYEKEE (reference sequence). The CDR3 loop reads CASSPAPGTVYEQYF. In DNA form, the CDR3 reads TGTGCCAGCAGCCCAGCACCCGGGACTGTCTACGAGCAGTACTTC.

This clone was seen only a few times. The V gene is TRBV2, the J gene TRBJ2-3, with 15 bases lining up with TRBD2. The germline gives CDR1 SNHLY, CDR2 FYNNEI. V was pared by 4 bases and J by 0 bases, with 8 bases of the junction left unmatched. This CDR3 region has 19 residues. The CDR3: CASSGPWTSGGGSTDTQYF. CDR3 nucleotide sequence: TGTGCCAGCAGTGGGCCGTGGACTAGCGGGGGGGGAAGCACAGATACGCAGTATTTT.

The chain recombines TRBV30 with TRBJ2-5, with D maybe TRBD1 (6 bases). V gave up 2 bases and J gave up 4 bases, with 17 bases separating them. The CDR3 loop spans 15 amino acids. Germline lookup yields CDR1 GTSNPN and CDR2 SVGIG (reference sequence). Here the CDR3 DNA reads TGTGCCTGGAGTAAACAGGGTGTGGGCGGAGAGACCCAGTACTTC. Its translation is CAWSKQGVGGETQYF. Full variable domain (rest looked up from reference TRBV30 and TRBJ2-5): SQTIHQWPATLVQPVGSPLSLECTVEGTSNPNLYWYRQAAGRGLQLLFYSVGIGQISSEVPQNLSASRPQDRQFILSSKKLLLSDSGFYLCAWSKQGVGGETQYFGPGTRLLVL.

This clone has only a few counts. V gene TRBV19 combines with J gene TRBJ1-2, with TRBD1 identical over 9 bases. This CDR3 comprises 14 residues. Trimming cost V 5 bases and J 4 bases; bases outside gene matches: 5. Per germline, CDR1 LNHDA and CDR2 SQIVND (reference sequence). The CDR3 DNA follows: TGTGCCAGTAGTCCGGACAGGGGAAGCTATGGCTACACCTTC. This translates into CASSPDRGSYGYTF.

V and J are TRBV6-5 and TRBJ2-3; D is possibly TRBD1 (6 bases). Trimming removed 6 bases from V and 4 bases from J, with 17 bases in between. The CDR3 loop spans 15 amino acids. Germline V CDR1 and CDR2: MNHEY, SVGAGI. In nucleotides, the CDR3 is TGTGCCAGCAGCCCGACAGGCCCACCCGCAGATACGCAGTATTTT. Translation: CASSPTGPPADTQYF.

The chain joins TRBV19 to TRBJ2-1; TRBD2 agrees at 7 bases. Germline CDR1 and CDR2: LNHDA and SQIVND (reference sequence). The CDR3 is 14 residues long. Trimming at V came to 5 bases and at J to 3 bases, leaving 4 bases not matched to a gene. The CDR3 reads CASSYGLVYNEQFF. CDR3 nucleotides: TGTGCCAGTAGTTACGGACTAGTCTACAATGAGCAGTTCTTC. Full variable domain (remainder filled in from reference TRBV19 and TRBJ2-1): DGGITQSPKYLFRKEGQNVTLSCEQNLNHDAMYWYRQDPGQGLRLIYYSQIVNDFQKGDIAEGYSVSREKKESFPLTVTSAQKNPTAFYLCASSYGLVYNEQFFGPGTRLTVL.